This is a list of T cell receptor beta chains from one sample in a study of PD-1 blockade in classical Hodgkin lymphoma. The repertoire was sequenced with immunoSEQ multiplex PCR; TCRdb's copy has only in-frame clones and lacks some. The repertoire consists of tens of thousands of clones, with 80% to 90% occurring once and the leading ten covering 15%. The sequencing used peripheral blood mononuclear cells (PBMCs), collected at baseline. Source of these receptors: a human donor with classical Hodgkin lymphoma. The CDR3 runs from the conserved cysteine through the conserved F or W. The order of the fields is V gene, J gene, D gene, clone size, CDR3 protein, CDR3 DNA. A D gene is named only where the DNA matches it firmly. Clone size is given for some rows only: seen once, a few or many times, or a class if the clone is expanded.

TRBV27	TRBJ1-6	.	medium-sized	CASSFYWASPLHF	TGTGCCAGCAGTTTTTACTGGGCTTCACCCCTCCACTTT
TRBV7-6	TRBJ1-6	.	once	CASSPGTGDSPLHF	TGTGCCAGCAGCCCCGGGACTGGAGATTCACCCCTCCACTTT
TRBV2	TRBJ2-1	TRBD2	.	CASSFLAATDNEQFF	TGTGCCAGCAGCTTCCTAGCGGCGACTGACAATGAGCAGTTCTTC
TRBV14	TRBJ2-1	.	.	CASSQDLNNEQFF	TGTGCCAGCAGCCAAGATTTGAACAATGAGCAGTTCTTC
TRBV5-6	TRBJ2-3	.	.	CASSLTRADTQYF	TGTGCCAGCAGCTTGACCCGGGCAGATACGCAGTATTTT
TRBV7-2	TRBJ2-7	TRBD1	once	CASSSAGTGGREQYF	TGTGCCAGCAGCTCTGCCGGGACAGGGGGTCGCGAGCAGTACTTC
TRBV7-9	TRBJ2-1	.	once	CASSWDSYNEQFF	TGTGCCAGCAGCTGGGATTCCTACAATGAGCAGTTCTTC
TRBV7-9	TRBJ2-2	.	.	CASSLAGLTGELFF	TGTGCCAGCAGCTTAGCGGGGCTCACCGGGGAGCTGTTTTTT
TRBV30	TRBJ2-5	.	.	CAWNQGQETQYF	TGTGCCTGGAATCAGGGGCAAGAGACCCAGTACTTC
TRBV18	TRBJ1-2	.	.	CASSPKHEVPYGYTF	TGTGCCAGCTCACCAAAACACGAGGTACCTTATGGCTACACCTTC
TRBV10-3	TRBJ2-7	.	.	CAISDPHNRSYEQYF	TGTGCCATCAGTGATCCCCACAACCGCTCCTACGAGCAGTACTTC
TRBV19	TRBJ2-6	.	.	CATQGFGANVLTF	TGTGCCACTCAGGGGTTTGGGGCCAACGTCCTGACTTTC
TRBV5-8	TRBJ2-2	.	.	CASSLMSVGTGELFF	TGTGCCAGCAGCTTGATGTCGGTAGGCACCGGGGAGCTGTTTTTT
TRBV5-1	TRBJ1-3	.	.	CASSLAGYGNTIYF	TGCGCCAGCAGCTTGGCCGGGTACGGAAACACCATATATTTT
TRBV6-5	TRBJ2-1	.	once	CASAYSPSSYNEQFF	TGTGCCAGCGCCTACTCCCCCAGCTCCTACAATGAGCAGTTCTTC
TRBV7-6	TRBJ2-7	TRBD2	.	CASSLPGGGLYEQYF	TGTGCCAGCAGCTTGCCGGGCGGGGGACTCTACGAGCAGTACTTC
TRBV19	TRBJ2-1	TRBD1	.	CASSPRTGTNNEQFF	TGTGCCAGTAGTCCCCGGACAGGGACGAACAATGAGCAGTTCTTC
TRBV27	TRBJ2-1	.	.	CASSPLRGQYNEQFF	TGTGCCAGCAGTCCCCTCCGGGGGCAATACAATGAGCAGTTCTTC
TRBV2	TRBJ1-5	TRBD1	few	CASSHPTGQGGNQPQHF	TGTGCCAGCAGTCACCCGACCGGACAGGGGGGAAATCAGCCCCAGCATTTT
TRBV2	TRBJ1-3	.	.	CASSETRGGYSGNTIYF	TGTGCCAGCAGTGAAACGCGGGGAGGTTACTCTGGAAACACCATATATTTT
TRBV11-2	TRBJ2-7	.	.	CASSLRGSDYEQYF	TGTGCCAGCAGCTTACGGGGGTCGGACTACGAGCAGTACTTC
TRBV5-1	TRBJ2-1	TRBD2	.	CASSQRLAGVEQFF	TGCGCCAGCAGCCAAAGACTAGCGGGGGTTGAGCAGTTCTTC
TRBV7-9	TRBJ1-1	.	.	CASSLVVNTEAFF	TGTGCCAGCAGCTTAGTTGTGAACACTGAAGCTTTCTTT
TRBV4-1	TRBJ1-1	.	few	CASSQDGTGSTEAFF	TGCGCCAGCAGCCAAGACGGGACCGGGAGCACTGAAGCTTTCTTT
TRBV27	TRBJ2-7	.	.	CASFRGPYEQYF	TGTGCCAGTTTCCGGGGCCCCTACGAGCAGTACTTC
TRBV4-2	TRBJ2-5	.	.	CASSQDPFGLQETQYF	TGTGCCAGCAGCCAAGATCCGTTTGGACTGCAAGAGACCCAGTACTTC
TRBV4-1	TRBJ2-7	.	.	CASSQDPKGHNSYEQYF	TGCGCCAGCAGCCAAGATCCTAAGGGACACAACTCCTACGAGCAGTACTTC
TRBV30	TRBJ2-7	.	.	CAWSTIIVYPDSRRAYEQYF	TGTGCCTGGAGTACCATTATCGTTTACCCCGACAGTCGGAGGGCCTACGAGCAGTACTTC
TRBV9	TRBJ1-1	TRBD1	.	CASSVDYRGMNTEAFF	TGTGCCAGCAGCGTAGATTACAGGGGAATGAACACTGAAGCTTTCTTT
TRBV18	TRBJ1-6	.	.	CASSPRLGSNSPLHF	TGTGCCAGCTCACCAAGGTTAGGGAGTAATTCACCCCTCCACTTT
TRBV7-9	TRBJ2-7	TRBD1	.	CASSSGQGLSEQYF	TGTGCCAGCAGCTCCGGACAGGGTTTGAGTGAGCAGTACTTC
TRBV11-3	TRBJ2-2	.	once	CASTSRQGTGELFF	TGTGCCAGCACCTCGAGGCAGGGCACCGGGGAGCTGTTTTTT
TRBV5-1	TRBJ1-4	.	.	CASSPSAVVEKLFF	TGCGCCAGCAGCCCCAGTGCGGTGGTTGAAAAACTGTTTTTT
TRBV5-8	TRBJ1-3	.	.	CASSFGLSRNTIYF	TGTGCCAGCAGCTTTGGGCTGTCCCGGAACACCATATATTTT
TRBV19	TRBJ1-1	.	once	CASSQDTGMWTEAFF	TGTGCCAGTAGCCAAGATACAGGGATGTGGACTGAAGCTTTCTTT
TRBV7-9	TRBJ2-7	.	few	CASSSDEQYF	TGTGCCAGCAGCTCCGACGAGCAGTACTTC
TRBV7-8	TRBJ2-7	.	.	CASSFISYEQYF	TGTGCCAGCAGCTTCATATCCTACGAGCAGTACTTC
TRBV27	TRBJ2-1	.	.	CASSLDLGGREQFF	TGTGCCAGCAGTTTGGATTTGGGGGGCCGTGAGCAGTTCTTC
TRBV10-1	TRBJ2-5	.	.	CASAGHSGETQYF	TGCGCCAGCGCAGGACACAGCGGGGAGACCCAGTACTTC
TRBV29-1	TRBJ2-3	.	.	CSVFRGLSTDTQYF	TGCAGCGTTTTTCGAGGGTTAAGCACAGATACGCAGTATTTT
TRBV6-5	TRBJ1-2	.	.	CASSLFQANYGYTF	TGTGCCAGCAGTTTATTCCAAGCTAACTATGGCTACACCTTC
TRBV5-1	TRBJ1-1	.	few	CASTAGVGEAFF	TGCGCCAGCACGGCAGGTGTCGGGGAAGCTTTCTTT
TRBV6-1	TRBJ2-7	.	.	CASSEDGNNEQYF	TGTGCCAGCAGTGAGGACGGAAACAACGAGCAGTACTTC
TRBV13	TRBJ1-2	.	.	CASSTRQPFNYGYTF	TGTGCCAGCAGCACGCGACAGCCTTTTAACTATGGCTACACCTTC
TRBV13	TRBJ2-7	.	.	CASRAPSSYEQYF	TGTGCCAGCAGGGCGCCCAGTTCCTACGAGCAGTACTTC
TRBV21-1	TRBJ2-7	.	.	CARHAYEQYF	TGTGCCAGGCACGCCTACGAGCAGTACTTC
TRBV20-1	TRBJ1-1	.	.	CSARLTREAFF	TGCAGTGCTAGACTGACACGGGAAGCTTTCTTT
TRBV6-6	TRBJ2-1	TRBD1	once	CASTFSGTGGYNEQFF	TGTGCCAGCACGTTCTCCGGGACAGGGGGCTACAATGAGCAGTTCTTC
TRBV7-8	TRBJ1-1	.	.	CASSLKVSPTWEAFF	TGTGCCAGCAGCTTAAAGGTCAGCCCAACATGGGAAGCTTTCTTT
TRBV6-5	TRBJ1-2	.	.	CASSYSSGFGYTF	TGTGCCAGCAGTTACTCGTCCGGGTTTGGCTACACCTTC
TRBV7-9	TRBJ2-7	TRBD2	.	CASSLRTGGPYEQYF	TGTGCCAGCAGCTTACGTACGGGGGGTCCCTACGAGCAGTACTTC
TRBV5-4	TRBJ1-6	.	.	CASSAHGGNSPLHF	TGTGCCAGCAGCGCCCACGGGGGGAATTCACCCCTCCACTTT
TRBV7-2	TRBJ1-2	TRBD1	.	CASSQGGGRYGYTF	TGTGCCAGCAGTCAGGGGGGGGGCCGATATGGCTACACCTTC